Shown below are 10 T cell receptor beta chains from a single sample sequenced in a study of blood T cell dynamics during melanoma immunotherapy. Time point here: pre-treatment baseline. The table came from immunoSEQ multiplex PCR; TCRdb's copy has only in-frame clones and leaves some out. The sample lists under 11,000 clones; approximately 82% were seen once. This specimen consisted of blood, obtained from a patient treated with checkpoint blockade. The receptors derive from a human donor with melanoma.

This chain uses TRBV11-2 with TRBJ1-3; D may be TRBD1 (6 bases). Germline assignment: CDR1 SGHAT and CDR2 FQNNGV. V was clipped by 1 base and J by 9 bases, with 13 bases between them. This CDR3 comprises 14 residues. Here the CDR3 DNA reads TGTGCCAGCAGCTTAGGCGGGGGCTTCGGCACCATATATTTT. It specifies CASSLGGGFGTIYF.

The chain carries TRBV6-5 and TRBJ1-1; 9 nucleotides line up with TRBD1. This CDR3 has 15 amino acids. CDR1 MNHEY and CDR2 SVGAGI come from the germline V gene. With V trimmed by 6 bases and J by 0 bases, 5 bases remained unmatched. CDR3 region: CASSSGTGMNTEAFF. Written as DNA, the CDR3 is TGTGCCAGCAGCTCCGGGACAGGGATGAACACTGAAGCTTTCTTT.

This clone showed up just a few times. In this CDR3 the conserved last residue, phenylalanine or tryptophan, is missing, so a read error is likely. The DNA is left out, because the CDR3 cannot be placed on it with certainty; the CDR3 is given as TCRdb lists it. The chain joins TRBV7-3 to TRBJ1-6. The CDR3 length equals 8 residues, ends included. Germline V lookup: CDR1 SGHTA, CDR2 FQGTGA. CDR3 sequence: CASSPSRV.

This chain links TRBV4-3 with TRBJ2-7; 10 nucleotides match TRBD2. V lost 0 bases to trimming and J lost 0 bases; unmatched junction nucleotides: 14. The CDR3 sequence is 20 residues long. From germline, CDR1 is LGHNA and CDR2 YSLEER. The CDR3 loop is CASSQDRGLAATLFSYEQYF. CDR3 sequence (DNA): TGCGCCAGCAGCCAAGATCGTGGACTAGCGGCCACTCTATTCTCCTACGAGCAGTACTTC.

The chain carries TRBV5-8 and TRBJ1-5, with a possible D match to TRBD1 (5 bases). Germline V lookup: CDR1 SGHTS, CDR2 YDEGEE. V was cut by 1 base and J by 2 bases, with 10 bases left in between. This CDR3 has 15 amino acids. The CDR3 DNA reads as TGTGCCAGCAGCTTGCGGGGCCAGGGCAATCAGCCCCAGCATTTT. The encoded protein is CASSLRGQGNQPQHF. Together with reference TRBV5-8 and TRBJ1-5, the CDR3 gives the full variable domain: EAGVTQSPTHLIKTRGQQATLRCSPISGHTSVYWYQQALGLGLQFLLWYDEGEERNRGNFPPRFSGRQFPNYSSELNVNALELEDSALYLCASSLRGQGNQPQHFGDGTRLSIL.

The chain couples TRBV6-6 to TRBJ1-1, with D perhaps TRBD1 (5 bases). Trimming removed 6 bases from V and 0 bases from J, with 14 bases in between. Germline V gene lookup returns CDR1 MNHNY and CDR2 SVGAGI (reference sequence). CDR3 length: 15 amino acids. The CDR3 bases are TGTGCCAGCAGAGGACACTTTGGGATGAACACTGAAGCTTTCTTT. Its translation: CASRGHFGMNTEAFF.

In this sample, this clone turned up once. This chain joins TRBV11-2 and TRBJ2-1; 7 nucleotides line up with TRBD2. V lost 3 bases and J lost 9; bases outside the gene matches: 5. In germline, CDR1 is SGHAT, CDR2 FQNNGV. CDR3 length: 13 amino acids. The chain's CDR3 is CASSFLREGEQFF. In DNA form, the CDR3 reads TGTGCCAGCAGCTTTCTCAGGGAGGGTGAGCAGTTCTTC.

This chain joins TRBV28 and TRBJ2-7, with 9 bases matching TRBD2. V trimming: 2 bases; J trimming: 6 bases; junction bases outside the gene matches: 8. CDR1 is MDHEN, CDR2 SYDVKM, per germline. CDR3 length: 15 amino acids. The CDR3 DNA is TGTGCCAGCAGTTTAAAGTTAGCGGGGGATCGCGAGCAGTACGTC. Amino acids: CASSLKLAGDREQYV.

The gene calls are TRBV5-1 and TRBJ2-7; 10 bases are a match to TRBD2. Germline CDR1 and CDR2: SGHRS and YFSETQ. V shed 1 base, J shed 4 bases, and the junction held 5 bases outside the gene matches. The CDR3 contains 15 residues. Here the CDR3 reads CASSLPLAGTYEQYF. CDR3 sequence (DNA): TGCGCCAGCAGCTTGCCACTAGCGGGAACTTACGAGCAGTACTTC. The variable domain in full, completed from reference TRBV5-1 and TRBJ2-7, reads KAGVTQTPRYLIKTRGQQVTLSCSPISGHRSVSWYQQTPGQGLQFLFEYFSETQRNKGNFPGRFSGRQFSNSRSEMNVSTLELGDSALYLCASSLPLAGTYEQYFGPGTRLTVT.

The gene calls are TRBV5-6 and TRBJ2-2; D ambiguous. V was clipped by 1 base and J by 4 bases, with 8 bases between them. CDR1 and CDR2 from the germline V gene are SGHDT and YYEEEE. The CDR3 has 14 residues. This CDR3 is CASSLLGFTGELFF. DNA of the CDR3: TGTGCCAGCAGCTTGTTGGGATTCACCGGGGAGCTGTTTTTT.